One T cell receptor (beta chain) is described in this entry. Its antigen is undetermined. Sequenced by immunoSEQ multiplex PCR; TCRdb stores in-frame clones only, minus some. The sample includes roughly 350,000 clones, 80% to 90% of them seen just once. The CDR3 contains 15 residues. V lost 5 bases, J lost 0 bases, and 14 bases lay in between. Germline V gene data show CDR1 as MDHEN and CDR2 as SYDVKM. The record originates from a study of cytomegalovirus exposure and HLA in healthy donors. Study results and caveats: A few chains tied to CMV proved CMV antigen-specific in vitro.

The sequence was obtained from a woman between 18 and 29 years old in good health and CMV-seronegative. Sequencing was done on a sample of PBMCs. The chain is built from TRBV28 and TRBJ2-7; TRBD2 is a possible D gene (7 bases). The CDR3 nucleotides read TGTGCCAGCAGTGTCATGGGGGGGGCCTCCTACGAGCAGTACTTC. It yields the protein CASSVMGGASYEQYF.